This TCR beta chain was sequenced in a study of T cell responses to AZD1222 COVID-19 vaccine. Study information: Analysis merged second doses at about 4 or about 12 weeks.

This clone has more than one count but fewer than ten. The assay was immunoSEQ multiplex PCR, and TCRdb's table has in-frame clones only and misses some. The sample has about 140,000 clones, around 90% seen once; the top ten hold around 3.5%. From germline, CDR1 is MDHEN and CDR2 SYDVKM. The CDR3 totals 13 residues. V lost 5 bases and J lost 3, with 10 bases in between. The V and J genes are TRBV28 and TRBJ1-2, with TRBD1 as a possible D gene (5 bases). The sequences come from peripheral blood, collected on day 0 of AZD1222 vaccination. The source is an adult in good health. The CDR3 reads CASSISTDYGYTF. CDR3 DNA sequence: TGTGCCAGCAGTATCTCGACAGACTATGGCTACACCTTC.